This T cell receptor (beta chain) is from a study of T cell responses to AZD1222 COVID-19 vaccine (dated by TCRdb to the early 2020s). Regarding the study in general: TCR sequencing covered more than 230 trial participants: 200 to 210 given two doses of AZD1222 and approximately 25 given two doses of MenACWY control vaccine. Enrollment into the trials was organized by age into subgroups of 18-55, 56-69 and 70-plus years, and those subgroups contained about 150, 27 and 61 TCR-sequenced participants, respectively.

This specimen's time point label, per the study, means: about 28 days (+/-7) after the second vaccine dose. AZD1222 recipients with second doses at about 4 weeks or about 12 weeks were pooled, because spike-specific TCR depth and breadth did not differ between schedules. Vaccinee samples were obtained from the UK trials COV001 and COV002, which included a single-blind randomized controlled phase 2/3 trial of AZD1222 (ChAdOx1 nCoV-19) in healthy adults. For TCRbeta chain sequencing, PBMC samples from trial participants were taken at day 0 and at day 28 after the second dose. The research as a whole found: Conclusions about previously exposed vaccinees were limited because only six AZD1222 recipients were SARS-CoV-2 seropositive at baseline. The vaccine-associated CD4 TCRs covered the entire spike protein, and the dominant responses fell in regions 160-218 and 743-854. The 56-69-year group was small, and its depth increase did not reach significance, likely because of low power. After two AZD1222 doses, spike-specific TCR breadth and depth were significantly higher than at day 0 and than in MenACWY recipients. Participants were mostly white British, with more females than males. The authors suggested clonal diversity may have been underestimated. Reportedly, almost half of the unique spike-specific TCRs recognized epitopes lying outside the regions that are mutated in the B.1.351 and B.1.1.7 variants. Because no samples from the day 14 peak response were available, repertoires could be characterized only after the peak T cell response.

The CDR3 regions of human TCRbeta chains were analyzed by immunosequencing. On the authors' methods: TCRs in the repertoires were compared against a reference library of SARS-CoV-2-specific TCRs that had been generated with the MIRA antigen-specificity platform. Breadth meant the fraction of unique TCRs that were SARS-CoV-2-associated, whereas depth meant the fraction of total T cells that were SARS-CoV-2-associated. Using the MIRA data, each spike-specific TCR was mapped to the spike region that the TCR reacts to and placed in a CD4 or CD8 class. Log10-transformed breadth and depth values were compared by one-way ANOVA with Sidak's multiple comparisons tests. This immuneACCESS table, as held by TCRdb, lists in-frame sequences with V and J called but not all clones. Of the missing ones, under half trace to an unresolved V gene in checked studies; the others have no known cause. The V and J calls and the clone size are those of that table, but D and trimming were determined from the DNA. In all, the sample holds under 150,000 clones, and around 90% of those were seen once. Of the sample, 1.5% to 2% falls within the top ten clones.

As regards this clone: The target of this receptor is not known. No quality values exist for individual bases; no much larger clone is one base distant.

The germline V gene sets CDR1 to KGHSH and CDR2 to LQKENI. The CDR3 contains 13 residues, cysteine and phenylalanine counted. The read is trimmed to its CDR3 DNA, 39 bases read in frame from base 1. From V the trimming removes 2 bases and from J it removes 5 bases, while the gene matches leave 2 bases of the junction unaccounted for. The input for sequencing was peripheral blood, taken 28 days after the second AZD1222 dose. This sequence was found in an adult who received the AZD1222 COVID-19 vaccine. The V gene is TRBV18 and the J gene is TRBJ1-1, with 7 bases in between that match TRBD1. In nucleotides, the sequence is TGTGCCAGCTCACCATTACAGGGGACTGAAGCTTTCTTT. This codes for CASSPLQGTEAFF.